The T cell receptor beta chain under discussion was sequenced for a study of graft-versus-host responses after intestinal transplantation. Study-level information: Grafts that recipients had were multivisceral, liver-intestinal, or isolated intestinal transplants. Anti-thymocyte globulin was used for induction in all recipients, who then took tacrolimus and steroids for around 3 years.

The V gene's germline CDR1 is SGDLS and CDR2 YYNGEE. CDR3 length: 17 residues. Between the trimmed V and J ends, which lost 3 bases and 6 bases, there was a span of 23 bases. A note on this clone: Its antigen is not identified.

Clones were sequenced by immunoSEQ multiplex PCR, and TCRdb holds only the in-frame ones, with some missing. This table has 9,500 to 14,000 clones, 60% to 85% appearing once. Overall study results and limits: Peak circulating GvH clone levels were associated with early post-transplant HvG declines. The recipient marrow held GvH clones, and some of them showed up first in ileum or blood.

The source material was PBMCs, sampled roughly 74 weeks after intestinal transplant. This clonotype was obtained from a human patient who received an intestinal transplant, so some T cells may come from the graft donor. V gene TRBV9 combines with J gene TRBJ2-3; the D gene could be TRBD1 or TRBD2 (6 bases each). CDR3 DNA sequence: TGTGCCAGCAGCGACCCGGGGGCGGGGCCCAACCGGGATACGCAGTATTTT. Amino acids: CASSDPGAGPNRDTQYF.